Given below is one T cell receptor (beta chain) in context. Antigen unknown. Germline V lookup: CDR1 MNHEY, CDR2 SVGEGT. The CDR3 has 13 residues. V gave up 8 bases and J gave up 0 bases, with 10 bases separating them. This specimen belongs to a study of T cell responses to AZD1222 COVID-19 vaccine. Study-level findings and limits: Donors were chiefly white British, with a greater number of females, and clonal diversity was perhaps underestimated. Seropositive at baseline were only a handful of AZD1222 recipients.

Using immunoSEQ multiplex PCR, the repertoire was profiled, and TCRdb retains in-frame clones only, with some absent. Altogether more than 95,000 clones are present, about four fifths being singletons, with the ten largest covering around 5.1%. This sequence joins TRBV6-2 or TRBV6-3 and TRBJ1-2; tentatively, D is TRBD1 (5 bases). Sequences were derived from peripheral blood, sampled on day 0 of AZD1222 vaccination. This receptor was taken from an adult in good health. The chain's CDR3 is CASCQGSNYGYTF. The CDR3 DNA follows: TGTGCCAGCTGCCAGGGATCTAACTATGGCTACACCTTC.